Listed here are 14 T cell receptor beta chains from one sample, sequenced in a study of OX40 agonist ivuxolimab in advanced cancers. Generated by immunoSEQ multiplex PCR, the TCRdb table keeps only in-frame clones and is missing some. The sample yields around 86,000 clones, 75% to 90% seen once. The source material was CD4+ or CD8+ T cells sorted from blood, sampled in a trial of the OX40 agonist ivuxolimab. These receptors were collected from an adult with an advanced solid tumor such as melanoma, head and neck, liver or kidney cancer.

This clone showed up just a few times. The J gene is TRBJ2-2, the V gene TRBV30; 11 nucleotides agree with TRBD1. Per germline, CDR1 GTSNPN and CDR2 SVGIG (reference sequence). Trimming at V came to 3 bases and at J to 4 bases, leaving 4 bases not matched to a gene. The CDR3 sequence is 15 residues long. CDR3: CAWSGQGAGTGELFF. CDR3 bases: TGTGCCTGGAGCGGACAGGGGGCCGGCACCGGGGAGCTGTTTTTT.

The CDR3 nucleotides read TGCGCCAGCAGTGGGGCGCCCGGCTATGGCTACACCTTC. It translates to CASSGAPGYGYTF. The rearrangement joins TRBV10-2 to TRBJ1-2; the D is unclear. V was shortened by 4 bases and J by 4 bases, with 10 bases between the two germline ends. The CDR3 length is 13 residues. Germline V gene sequence: CDR1 WSHSY, CDR2 SAAADI.

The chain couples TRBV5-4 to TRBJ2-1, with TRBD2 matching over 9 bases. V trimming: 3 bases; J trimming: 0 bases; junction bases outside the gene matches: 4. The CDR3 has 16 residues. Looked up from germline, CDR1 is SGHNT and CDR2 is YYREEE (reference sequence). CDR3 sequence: CASSWGSGGSYNEQFF. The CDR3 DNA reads TGTGCCAGCAGCTGGGGTAGCGGGGGCTCCTACAATGAGCAGTTCTTC.

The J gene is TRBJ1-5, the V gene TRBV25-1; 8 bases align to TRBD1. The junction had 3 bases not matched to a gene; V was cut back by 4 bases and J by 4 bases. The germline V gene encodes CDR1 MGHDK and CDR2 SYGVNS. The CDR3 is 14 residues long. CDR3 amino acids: CASSGTGINQPQHF. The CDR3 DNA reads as TGTGCCAGCAGTGGGACAGGGATTAATCAGCCCCAGCATTTT.

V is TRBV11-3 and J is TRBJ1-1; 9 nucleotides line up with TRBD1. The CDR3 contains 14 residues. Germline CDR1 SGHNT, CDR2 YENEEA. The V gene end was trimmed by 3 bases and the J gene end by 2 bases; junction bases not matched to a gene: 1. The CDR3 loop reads CASSFTGGNTEAFF. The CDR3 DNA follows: TGTGCCAGCAGCTTTACAGGGGGCAACACTGAAGCTTTCTTT.

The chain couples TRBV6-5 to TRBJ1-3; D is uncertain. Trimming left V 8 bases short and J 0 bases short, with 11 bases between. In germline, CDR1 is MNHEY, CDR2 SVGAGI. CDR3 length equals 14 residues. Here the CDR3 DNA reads TGTGCCAGCGGCTACCCGAGCTCTGGAAACACCATATATTTT. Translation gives CASGYPSSGNTIYF.

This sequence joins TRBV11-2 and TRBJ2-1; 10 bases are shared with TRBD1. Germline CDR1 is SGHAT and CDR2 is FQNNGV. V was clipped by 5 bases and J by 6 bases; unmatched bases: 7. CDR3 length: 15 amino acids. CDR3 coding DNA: TGTGCCAGCAGCCTAGGGACAGGGGTTGCCAATGAGCAGTTCTTC. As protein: CASSLGTGVANEQFF.

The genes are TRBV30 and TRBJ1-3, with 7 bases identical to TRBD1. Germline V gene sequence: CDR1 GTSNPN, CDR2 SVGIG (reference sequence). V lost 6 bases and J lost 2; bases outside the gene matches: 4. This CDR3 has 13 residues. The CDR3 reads CACTQGAGNTIYF. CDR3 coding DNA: TGTGCCTGCACCCAGGGGGCTGGAAACACCATATATTTT. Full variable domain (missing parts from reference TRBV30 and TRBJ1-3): SQTIHQWPATLVQPVGSPLSLECTVEGTSNPNLYWYRQAAGRGLQLLFYSVGIGQISSEVPQNLSASRPQDRQFILSSKKLLLSDSGFYLCACTQGAGNTIYFGEGSWLTVV.

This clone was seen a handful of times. The CDR3 nucleotides are TGTGCCAGCAGTGGCGGAGGCGCCTCCAATGAGCAGTTCTTC. It codes for CASSGGGASNEQFF. The V and J genes are TRBV6-4 and TRBJ2-1; tentative D call: TRBD2 (5 bases). CDR1 is MRHNA, CDR2 SNTAGT, per germline. V lost 4 bases and J lost 6, with 13 bases in between. There are 14 residues in the CDR3.

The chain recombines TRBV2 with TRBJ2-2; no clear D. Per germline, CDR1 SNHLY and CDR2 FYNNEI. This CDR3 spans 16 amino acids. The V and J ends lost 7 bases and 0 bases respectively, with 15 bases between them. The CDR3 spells CASKVSADANTGELFF. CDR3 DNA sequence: TGTGCCAGCAAAGTTTCGGCGGACGCGAACACCGGGGAGCTGTTTTTT. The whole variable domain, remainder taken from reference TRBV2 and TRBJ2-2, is EPEVTQTPSHQVTQMGQEVILRCVPISNHLYFYWYRQILGQKVEFLVSFYNNEISEKSEIFDDQFSVERPDGSNFTLKIRSTKLEDSAMYFCASKVSADANTGELFFGEGSRLTVL.

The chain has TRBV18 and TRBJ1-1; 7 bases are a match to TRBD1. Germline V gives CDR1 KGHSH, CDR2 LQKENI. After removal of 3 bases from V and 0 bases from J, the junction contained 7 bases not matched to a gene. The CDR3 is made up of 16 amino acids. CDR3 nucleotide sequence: TGTGCCAGCTCACCCCCGGGACAGATGGTGAACACTGAAGCTTTCTTT. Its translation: CASSPPGQMVNTEAFF. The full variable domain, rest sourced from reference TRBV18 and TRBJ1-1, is NAGVMQNPRHLVRRRGQEARLRCSPMKGHSHVYWYRQLPEEGLKFMVYLQKENIIDESGMPKERFSAEFPKEGPSILRIQQVVRGDSAAYFCASSPPGQMVNTEAFFGQGTRLTVV.

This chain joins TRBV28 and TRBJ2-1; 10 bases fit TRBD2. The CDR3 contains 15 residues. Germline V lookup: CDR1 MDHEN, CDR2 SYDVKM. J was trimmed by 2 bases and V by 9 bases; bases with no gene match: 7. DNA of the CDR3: TGTGCCAGTGCCAGGACTAGCGGACCCTACAATGAGCAGTTCTTC. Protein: CASARTSGPYNEQFF. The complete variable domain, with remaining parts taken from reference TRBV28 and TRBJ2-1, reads DVKVTQSSRYLVKRTGEKVFLECVQDMDHENMFWYRQDPGLGLRLIYFSYDVKMKEKGDIPEGYSVSREKKERFSLILESASTNQTSMYLCASARTSGPYNEQFFGPGTRLTVL.

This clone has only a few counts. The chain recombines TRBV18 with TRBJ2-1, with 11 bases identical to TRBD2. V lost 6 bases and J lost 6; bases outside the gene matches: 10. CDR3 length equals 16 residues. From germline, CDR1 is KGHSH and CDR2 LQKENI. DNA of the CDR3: TGTGCCAGCTCCCAGATGACTAGCGGGACGAGCAATGAGCAGTTCTTC. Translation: CASSQMTSGTSNEQFF.

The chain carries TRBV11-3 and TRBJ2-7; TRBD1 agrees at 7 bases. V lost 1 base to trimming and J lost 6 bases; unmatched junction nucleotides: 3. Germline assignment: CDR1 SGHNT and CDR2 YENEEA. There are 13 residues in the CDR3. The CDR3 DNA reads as TGTGCCAGCAGCTTAGGGACAGGCGCCGAGCAGTACTTC. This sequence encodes CASSLGTGAEQYF.